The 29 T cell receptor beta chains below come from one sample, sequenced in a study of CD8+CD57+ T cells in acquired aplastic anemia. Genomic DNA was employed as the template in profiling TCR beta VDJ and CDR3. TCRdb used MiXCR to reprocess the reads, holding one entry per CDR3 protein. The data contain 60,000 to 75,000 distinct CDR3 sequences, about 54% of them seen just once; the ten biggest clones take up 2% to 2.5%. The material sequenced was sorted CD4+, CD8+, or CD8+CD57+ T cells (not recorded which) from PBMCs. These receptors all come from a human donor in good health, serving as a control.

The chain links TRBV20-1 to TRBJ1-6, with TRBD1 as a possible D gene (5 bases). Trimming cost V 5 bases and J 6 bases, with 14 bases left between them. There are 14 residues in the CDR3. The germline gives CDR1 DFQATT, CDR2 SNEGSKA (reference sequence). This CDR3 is CSAPDGTTNSPLHF. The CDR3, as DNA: TGCAGTGCTCCCGACGGGACGACTAATTCACCCCTCCACTTT.

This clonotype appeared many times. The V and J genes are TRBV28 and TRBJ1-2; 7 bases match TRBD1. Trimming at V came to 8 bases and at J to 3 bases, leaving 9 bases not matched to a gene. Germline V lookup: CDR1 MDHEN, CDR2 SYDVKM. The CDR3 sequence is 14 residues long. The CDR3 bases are TGTGCCAGCCAGAACAGGGGCTCGGACTATGGCTACACCTTC. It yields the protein CASQNRGSDYGYTF.

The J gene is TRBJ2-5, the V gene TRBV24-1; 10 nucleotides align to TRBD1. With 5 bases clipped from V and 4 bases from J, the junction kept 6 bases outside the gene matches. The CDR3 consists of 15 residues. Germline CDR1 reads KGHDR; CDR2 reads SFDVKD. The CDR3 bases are TGTGCCACCAGTGCCGGGACAGGGGCCGGAGAGACCCAGTACTTC. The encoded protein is CATSAGTGAGETQYF.

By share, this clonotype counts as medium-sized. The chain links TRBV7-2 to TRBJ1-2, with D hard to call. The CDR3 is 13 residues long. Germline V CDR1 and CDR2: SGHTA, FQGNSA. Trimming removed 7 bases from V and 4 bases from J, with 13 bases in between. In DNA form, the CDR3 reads TGTGCCAGCAAAGGCCCTGGGAGCTATGGCTACACCTTC. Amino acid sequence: CASKGPGSYGYTF.

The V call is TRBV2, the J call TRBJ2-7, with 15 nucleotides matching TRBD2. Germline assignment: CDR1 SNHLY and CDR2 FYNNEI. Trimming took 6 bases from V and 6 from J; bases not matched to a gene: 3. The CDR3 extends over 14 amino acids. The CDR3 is CASRGLAGGFEQYF. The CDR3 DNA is TGTGCCAGCAGGGGACTAGCGGGAGGATTCGAGCAGTACTTC.

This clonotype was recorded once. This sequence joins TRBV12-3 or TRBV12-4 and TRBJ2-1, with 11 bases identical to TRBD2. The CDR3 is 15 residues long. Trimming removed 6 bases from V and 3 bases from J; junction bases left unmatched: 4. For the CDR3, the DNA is TGTGCCAGCAGACAGGGACTAGCGGACTACAATGAGCAGTTCTTC. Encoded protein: CASRQGLADYNEQFF.

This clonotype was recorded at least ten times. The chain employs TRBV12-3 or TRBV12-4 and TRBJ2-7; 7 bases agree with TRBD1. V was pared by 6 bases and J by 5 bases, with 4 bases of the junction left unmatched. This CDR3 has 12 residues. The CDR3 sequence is CASRHRGDEQYF. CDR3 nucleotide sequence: TGTGCCAGCAGGCACAGGGGAGACGAGCAGTACTTC.

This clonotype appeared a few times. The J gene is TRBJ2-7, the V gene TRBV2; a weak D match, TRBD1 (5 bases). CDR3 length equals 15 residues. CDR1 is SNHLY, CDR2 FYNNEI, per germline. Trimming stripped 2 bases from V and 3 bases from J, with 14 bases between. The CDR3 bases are TGTGCCAGCAGTGAACCGCGACAGAATAGCTACGAGCAGTACTTC. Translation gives CASSEPRQNSYEQYF. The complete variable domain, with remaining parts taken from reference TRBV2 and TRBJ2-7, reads EPEVTQTPSHQVTQMGQEVILRCVPISNHLYFYWYRQILGQKVEFLVSFYNNEISEKSEIFDDQFSVERPDGSNFTLKIRSTKLEDSAMYFCASSEPRQNSYEQYFGPGTRLTVT.

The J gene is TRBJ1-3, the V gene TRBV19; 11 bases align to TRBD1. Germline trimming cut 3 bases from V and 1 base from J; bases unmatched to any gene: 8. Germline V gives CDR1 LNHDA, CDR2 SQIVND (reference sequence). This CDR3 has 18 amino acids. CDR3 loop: CASSIWSGQGASGNTIYF. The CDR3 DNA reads TGTGCCAGTAGTATTTGGAGCGGACAGGGGGCGTCTGGAAACACCATATATTTT.

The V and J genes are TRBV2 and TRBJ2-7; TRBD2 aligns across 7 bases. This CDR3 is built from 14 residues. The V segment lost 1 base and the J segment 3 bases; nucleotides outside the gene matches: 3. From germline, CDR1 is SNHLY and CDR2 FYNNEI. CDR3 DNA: TGTGCCAGCAGTGAAGTGGGGGAGGGCTACGAGCAGTACTTC. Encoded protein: CASSEVGEGYEQYF. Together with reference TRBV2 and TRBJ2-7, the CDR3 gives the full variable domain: EPEVTQTPSHQVTQMGQEVILRCVPISNHLYFYWYRQILGQKVEFLVSFYNNEISEKSEIFDDQFSVERPDGSNFTLKIRSTKLEDSAMYFCASSEVGEGYEQYFGPGTRLTVT.

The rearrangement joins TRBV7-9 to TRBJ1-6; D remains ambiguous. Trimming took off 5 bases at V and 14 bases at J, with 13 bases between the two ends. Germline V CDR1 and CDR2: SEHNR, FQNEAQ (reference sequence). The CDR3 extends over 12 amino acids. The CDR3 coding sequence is TGTGCCAGCAGCCCTTCGTCTCCGGCCCTCCACTTT. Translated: CASSPSSPALHF.

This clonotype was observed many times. CDR3 residues: CASSLEGSSYNEQFF. The CDR3 DNA sequence: TGTGCCAGTAGTCTTGAGGGCAGCTCCTACAATGAGCAGTTCTTC. The chain joins TRBV19 to TRBJ2-1, with a weak D call TRBD2 (5 bases). The CDR3 runs 15 residues. Trimming removed 5 bases at V and 0 bases at J, with 11 bases between. Germline values: CDR1 LNHDA, CDR2 SQIVND (reference sequence). The full variable domain, completed using reference TRBV19 and TRBJ2-1, is DGGITQSPKYLFRKEGQNVTLSCEQNLNHDAMYWYRQDPGQGLRLIYYSQIVNDFQKGDIAEGYSVSREKKESFPLTVTSAQKNPTAFYLCASSLEGSSYNEQFFGPGTRLTVL.

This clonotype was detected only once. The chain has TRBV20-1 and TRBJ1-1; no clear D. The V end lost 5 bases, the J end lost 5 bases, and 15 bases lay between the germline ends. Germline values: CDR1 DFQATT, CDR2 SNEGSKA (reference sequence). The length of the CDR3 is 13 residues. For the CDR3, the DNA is TGCAGTGCTGGTGGGATTGGCAAAACTGAAGCTTTCTTT. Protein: CSAGGIGKTEAFF.

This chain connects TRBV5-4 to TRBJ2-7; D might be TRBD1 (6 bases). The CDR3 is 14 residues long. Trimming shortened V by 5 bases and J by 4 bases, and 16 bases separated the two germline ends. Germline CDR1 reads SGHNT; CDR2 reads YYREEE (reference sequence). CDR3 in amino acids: CASSFGQLKYEQYF. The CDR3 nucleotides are TGTGCCAGCAGTTTCGGACAGTTAAAATACGAGCAGTACTTC.

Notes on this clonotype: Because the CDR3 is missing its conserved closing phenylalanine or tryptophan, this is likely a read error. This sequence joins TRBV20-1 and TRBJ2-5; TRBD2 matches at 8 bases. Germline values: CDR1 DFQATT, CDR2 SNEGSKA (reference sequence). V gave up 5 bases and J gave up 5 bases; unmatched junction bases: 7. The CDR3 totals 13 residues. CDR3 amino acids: CSAPGLVEETQYL. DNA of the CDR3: TGCAGTGCTCCGGGACTAGTTGAGGAGACCCAGTACCTC.

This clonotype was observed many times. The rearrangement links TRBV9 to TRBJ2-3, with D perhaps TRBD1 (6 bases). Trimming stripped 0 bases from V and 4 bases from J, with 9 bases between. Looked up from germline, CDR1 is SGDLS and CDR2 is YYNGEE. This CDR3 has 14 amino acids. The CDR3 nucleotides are TGTGCCAGCAGCGTAGATAACAGGGCAGATACGCAGTATTTT. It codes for CASSVDNRADTQYF.

The CDR3 nucleotides are TGTGCCAGCATTAAGGGGGGAACAGGTTCCCAAGAGACCCAGTACTTC. Amino acid sequence: CASIKGGTGSQETQYF. The rearrangement links TRBV7-9 to TRBJ2-5, with D perhaps assigned TRBD1 or TRBD2 (6 bases each). Trimming took 7 bases from V and 1 from J, leaving 19 bases between them. CDR3 length: 16 amino acids. The V gene's germline CDR1 is SEHNR and CDR2 FQNEAQ (reference sequence).

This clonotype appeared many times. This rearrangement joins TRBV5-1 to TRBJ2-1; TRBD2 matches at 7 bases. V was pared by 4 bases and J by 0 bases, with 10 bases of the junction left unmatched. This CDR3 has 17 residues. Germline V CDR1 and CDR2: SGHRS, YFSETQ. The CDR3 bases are TGCGCCAGCAGCGGCGATTCGGGACTAAGCTCCTACAATGAGCAGTTCTTC. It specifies CASSGDSGLSSYNEQFF.

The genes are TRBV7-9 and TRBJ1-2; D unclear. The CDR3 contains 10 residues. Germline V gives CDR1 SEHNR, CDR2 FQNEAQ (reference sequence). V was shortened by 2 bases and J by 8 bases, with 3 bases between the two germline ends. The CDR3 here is CASSLKGYTF. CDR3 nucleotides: TGTGCCAGCAGCTTAAAGGGCTACACCTTC.

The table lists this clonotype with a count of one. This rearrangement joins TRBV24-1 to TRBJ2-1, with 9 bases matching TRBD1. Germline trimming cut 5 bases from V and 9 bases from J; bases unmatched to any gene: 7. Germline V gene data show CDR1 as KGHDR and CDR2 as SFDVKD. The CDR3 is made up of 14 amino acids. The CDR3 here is CATSAMTGGSEQFF. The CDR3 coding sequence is TGTGCCACCAGTGCTATGACAGGGGGGAGTGAGCAGTTCTTC.

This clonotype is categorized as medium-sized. The DNA for the CDR3 is TGCAGCGTAGAGACCGGGACAGGGGGTGACGAGCAGTACTTC. Translating gives CSVETGTGGDEQYF. The gene calls are TRBV29-1 and TRBJ2-7; 11 nucleotides agree with TRBD1. The CDR3 is made up of 14 amino acids. V was pared by 6 bases and J by 5 bases, with 9 bases of the junction left unmatched. Germline values: CDR1 SQVTM, CDR2 ANQGSEA.

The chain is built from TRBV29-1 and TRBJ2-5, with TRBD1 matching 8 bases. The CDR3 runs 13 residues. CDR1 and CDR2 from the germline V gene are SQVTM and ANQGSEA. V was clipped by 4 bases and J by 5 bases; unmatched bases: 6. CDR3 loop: CSVVGQGGETQYF. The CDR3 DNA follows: TGCAGCGTTGTCGGACAGGGTGGGGAGACCCAGTACTTC.

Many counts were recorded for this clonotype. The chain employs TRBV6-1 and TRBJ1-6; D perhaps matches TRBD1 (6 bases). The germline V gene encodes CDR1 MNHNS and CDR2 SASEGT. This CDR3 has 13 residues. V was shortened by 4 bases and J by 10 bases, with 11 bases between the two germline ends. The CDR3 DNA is TGTGCCAGCAGTGCAGGGGTATACTCACCCCTCCACTTT. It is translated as CASSAGVYSPLHF.

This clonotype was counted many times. The DNA of the CDR3 is TGTGCCAGCAGTCCCCCGGGACTACTAAATGAGCAGTTCTTC. It is translated as CASSPPGLLNEQFF. The V call is TRBV6-1, the J call TRBJ2-1; TRBD2 aligns across 7 bases. This CDR3 is 14 amino acids long. The V and J ends lost 5 bases and 7 bases, in that order; junction bases with no gene match: 8. Per the germline V gene, CDR1 is MNHNS and CDR2 is SASEGT.

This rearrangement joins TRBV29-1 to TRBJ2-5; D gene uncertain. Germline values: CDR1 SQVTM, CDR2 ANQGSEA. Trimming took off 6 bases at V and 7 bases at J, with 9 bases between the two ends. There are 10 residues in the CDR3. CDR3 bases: TGCAGCGTATCTCCAGGGACCCAGTACTTC. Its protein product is CSVSPGTQYF.

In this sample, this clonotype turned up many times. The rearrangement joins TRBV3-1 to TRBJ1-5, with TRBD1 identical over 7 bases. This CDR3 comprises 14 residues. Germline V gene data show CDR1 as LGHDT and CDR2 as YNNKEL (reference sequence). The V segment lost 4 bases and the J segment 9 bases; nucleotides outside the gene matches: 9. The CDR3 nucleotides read TGTGCCAGCAGCCTCGGGACAGCTAGGGGGCCCCAGCATTTT. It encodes CASSLGTARGPQHF.

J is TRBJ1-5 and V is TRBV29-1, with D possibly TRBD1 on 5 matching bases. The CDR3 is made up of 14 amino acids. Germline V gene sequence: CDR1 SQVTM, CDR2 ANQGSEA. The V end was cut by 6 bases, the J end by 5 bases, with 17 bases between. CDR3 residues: CSVLGPGQDQPQHF. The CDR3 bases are TGCAGCGTCCTAGGCCCAGGACAAGATCAGCCCCAGCATTTT.

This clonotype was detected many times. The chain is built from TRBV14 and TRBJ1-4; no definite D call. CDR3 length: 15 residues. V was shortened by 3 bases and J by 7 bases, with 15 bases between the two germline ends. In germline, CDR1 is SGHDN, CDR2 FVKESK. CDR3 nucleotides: TGTGCCAGCAGCCAGACCCGGGGTAAGGGTGAAAAACTGTTTTTT. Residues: CASSQTRGKGEKLFF.

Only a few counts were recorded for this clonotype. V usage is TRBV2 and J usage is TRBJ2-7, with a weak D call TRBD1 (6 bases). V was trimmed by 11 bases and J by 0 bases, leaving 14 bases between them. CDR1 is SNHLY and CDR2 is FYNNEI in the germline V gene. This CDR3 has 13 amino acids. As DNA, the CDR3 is TGTGCCGGTACGGACAGCTACTCCTACGAGCAGTACTTC. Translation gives CAGTDSYSYEQYF.